This TCR beta chain came from a study of cytomegalovirus exposure and HLA in healthy donors. Study-wide results and limits: Reports showed the classifier diagnosing cytomegalovirus status with high specificity and sensitivity.

As regards this clone: The target antigen is unknown.

This table comes from immunoSEQ multiplex PCR, and its TCRdb copy is limited to in-frame clones, with some not included. The sample has under 80,000 clones; 94% are singletons. V was clipped by 2 bases and J by 2 bases, with 28 bases between them. The CDR3 totals 21 residues. CDR1 and CDR2 (germline): LNHNV, YYDKDF (reference sequence). The source material was PBMCs. This sequence joins TRBV15 and TRBJ1-5, with TRBD1 as a possible D gene (6 bases). This TCR was recovered from a woman aged 18-29 years in good health and CMV-seropositive. Here the CDR3 reads CATSRLMGQKDRDVGNQPQHF. The CDR3 DNA sequence: TGTGCCACCAGCAGACTCATGGGACAAAAGGACCGAGATGTGGGCAATCAGCCCCAGCATTTT.